These T cell receptor beta chains were read from a single sample in a study of control samples from healthy donors and cancer patients. Clones were sequenced by immunoSEQ multiplex PCR, and TCRdb holds only the in-frame ones, with some missing. The sample includes 170,000 or so clones, 85% to 95% seen only once; the top ten take around 1.6%. What was sequenced was blood. The receptors come from a man aged 18 to 30 in good health. Both conserved end residues are part of each CDR3. Each record gives: J gene, D gene, V gene, CDR3 length, clone size, CDR3 DNA, CDR3 protein. The D gene is left open where the match is weak. Clone sizes are given selectively: once, few, many, or a class where the clone is expanded.

J gene: TRBJ1-2; D gene: NA; V gene: TRBV10-3; CDR3 length: 14; clone size: NA; CDR3 DNA: TGTGCCATCAGTGAGTCACAAGGGGCTGATGGCTACACCTTC; CDR3 protein: CAISESQGADGYTF
J gene: TRBJ1-2; D gene: TRBD1; V gene: TRBV14; CDR3 length: 14; clone size: NA; CDR3 DNA: TGTGCCAGCAGCCAACAGACAGGGGGCTATGGCTACACCTTC; CDR3 protein: CASSQQTGGYGYTF
J gene: TRBJ1-2; D gene: TRBD1; V gene: TRBV3-1/TRBV3-2; CDR3 length: 13; clone size: NA; CDR3 DNA: TGTGCCAGCAGCTTAGGACAGGGCAAAGGCTACACCTTC; CDR3 protein: CASSLGQGKGYTF
J gene: TRBJ2-2; D gene: NA; V gene: TRBV9; CDR3 length: 15; clone size: NA; CDR3 DNA: TGTGCCAGCAGCGTAGATAAATGGAGCACCGGGGAGCTGTTTTTT; CDR3 protein: CASSVDKWSTGELFF
J gene: TRBJ1-1; D gene: NA; V gene: TRBV2; CDR3 length: 13; clone size: NA; CDR3 DNA: TGTGCCAGCAGTGCAGAGTGGAACACTGAAGCTTTCTTT; CDR3 protein: CASSAEWNTEAFF
J gene: TRBJ2-7; D gene: TRBD1; V gene: TRBV5-1; CDR3 length: 15; clone size: NA; CDR3 DNA: TGCGCCAGCAGCTTCCCCGGGACAGGGTTCAACGAGCAGTACTTC; CDR3 protein: CASSFPGTGFNEQYF
J gene: TRBJ2-1; D gene: NA; V gene: TRBV28; CDR3 length: 18; clone size: NA; CDR3 DNA: TGTGCCAGCAGTTCGTCCGCAGGTCCTATTACGGCCCTCAATGAACAGTTCTTC; CDR3 protein: CASSSSAGPITALNEQFF
J gene: TRBJ1-2; D gene: NA; V gene: TRBV19; CDR3 length: 17; clone size: once; CDR3 DNA: TGTGCCAGTAGTATAGATAGCGTCGGGGGCGAGCACTATGGCTACACCTTC; CDR3 protein: CASSIDSVGGEHYGYTF
J gene: TRBJ1-6; D gene: TRBD1; V gene: TRBV5-4; CDR3 length: 16; clone size: NA; CDR3 DNA: TGTGCCAGCAGCATTGGAGGGACAGGGGGCAATTCACCCCTCCACTTT; CDR3 protein: CASSIGGTGGNSPLHF
J gene: TRBJ1-2; D gene: NA; V gene: TRBV27; CDR3 length: 13; clone size: NA; CDR3 DNA: TGTGCCAGCAGTTCTGGACTTTACTATGGCTACACCTTC; CDR3 protein: CASSSGLYYGYTF
J gene: TRBJ2-2; D gene: NA; V gene: TRBV5-1; CDR3 length: 13; clone size: NA; CDR3 DNA: TGCGCCAGCAGCTTGGGTTCGGCCGGGGAGCTGTTTTTT; CDR3 protein: CASSLGSAGELFF
J gene: TRBJ2-3; D gene: NA; V gene: TRBV7-8; CDR3 length: 16; clone size: few; CDR3 DNA: TGTGCCAGCAGCTTAGGAGGCGGTGCTAGCACAGATACGCAGTATTTT; CDR3 protein: CASSLGGGASTDTQYF
J gene: TRBJ2-7; D gene: NA; V gene: TRBV25-1; CDR3 length: 14; clone size: NA; CDR3 DNA: TGTGCCAGCAACCCGCCAGGGGAAGGGGGCGAGCAGTACTTC; CDR3 protein: CASNPPGEGGEQYF
J gene: TRBJ2-3; D gene: NA; V gene: TRBV5-4; CDR3 length: 14; clone size: NA; CDR3 DNA: TGTGCCAGCAGCCTCCGGACTATGGCAGATACGCAGTATTTT; CDR3 protein: CASSLRTMADTQYF
J gene: TRBJ1-6; D gene: NA; V gene: TRBV18; CDR3 length: 15; clone size: NA; CDR3 DNA: TGTGCCAGCTCACAAACCGGGACCTCCGATTCACCCCTCCACTTT; CDR3 protein: CASSQTGTSDSPLHF
J gene: TRBJ1-4; D gene: NA; V gene: TRBV27; CDR3 length: 15; clone size: NA; CDR3 DNA: TGTGCCAGCAGTTTAATAGGGGCGAGGGGTGAAAAACTGTTTTTT; CDR3 protein: CASSLIGARGEKLFF
J gene: TRBJ2-1; D gene: NA; V gene: TRBV6-1; CDR3 length: 14; clone size: NA; CDR3 DNA: TGTGCCAGCAGTGAACTCACGCAAAGTACTGAGCAGTTCTTC; CDR3 protein: CASSELTQSTEQFF
J gene: TRBJ1-4; D gene: TRBD1; V gene: TRBV4-1; CDR3 length: 14; clone size: NA; CDR3 DNA: TGCGCCAGCAGCCAAGGGACAGGGTTTGAAAAACTGTTTTTT; CDR3 protein: CASSQGTGFEKLFF
J gene: TRBJ1-3; D gene: NA; V gene: TRBV19; CDR3 length: 18; clone size: NA; CDR3 DNA: TGTGCCAGTAGTACCTCATGGGGCAGGCTGTCCTCTGGAAACACCATATATTTT; CDR3 protein: CASSTSWGRLSSGNTIYF
J gene: TRBJ2-2; D gene: TRBD1; V gene: TRBV4-1; CDR3 length: 16; clone size: NA; CDR3 DNA: TGCGCCAGCAGCCCTCTGACAGGGACGGACACCGGGGAGCTGTTTTTT; CDR3 protein: CASSPLTGTDTGELFF
J gene: TRBJ1-1; D gene: NA; V gene: TRBV21-1; CDR3 length: 14; clone size: once; CDR3 DNA: TGTGCCAGCACCTCAGACAGGGCCAACACTGAAGCTTTCTTT; CDR3 protein: CASTSDRANTEAFF
J gene: TRBJ2-4; D gene: NA; V gene: TRBV24-1; CDR3 length: 15; clone size: NA; CDR3 DNA: TGTGCCACCAGTGATCCCAGGACAGCCAAAAACATTCAGTACTTC; CDR3 protein: CATSDPRTAKNIQYF
J gene: TRBJ1-1; D gene: NA; V gene: TRBV30; CDR3 length: 14; clone size: once; CDR3 DNA: TGTGCCTGGAGTGTAAGGACATTCGGTACTGAAGCTTTCTTT; CDR3 protein: CAWSVRTFGTEAFF
J gene: TRBJ1-5; D gene: TRBD1; V gene: TRBV4-1; CDR3 length: 14; clone size: NA; CDR3 DNA: TGCGCCAGCAGCCGGCAGGGGGCCGGTCAGCCCCAGCATTTT; CDR3 protein: CASSRQGAGQPQHF
J gene: TRBJ2-3; D gene: TRBD1; V gene: TRBV28; CDR3 length: 16; clone size: NA; CDR3 DNA: TGTGCCAGCACTAACACGGACAGGGTTAGCACAGATACGCAGTATTTT; CDR3 protein: CASTNTDRVSTDTQYF
J gene: TRBJ1-5; D gene: NA; V gene: TRBV2; CDR3 length: 12; clone size: NA; CDR3 DNA: TGTGCCAGCAGTGAAGGGGGCAAGCCCCAGCATTTT; CDR3 protein: CASSEGGKPQHF
J gene: TRBJ1-6; D gene: NA; V gene: TRBV6-5; CDR3 length: 16; clone size: NA; CDR3 DNA: TGTGCCAGCAGTTTTATCACACGCTCCTATAATTCACCCCTCCACTTT; CDR3 protein: CASSFITRSYNSPLHF
J gene: TRBJ2-6; D gene: NA; V gene: TRBV5-1; CDR3 length: 16; clone size: NA; CDR3 DNA: TGCGCCAGCAGCCCCCGACAGTTCTCTGGGGCCAACGTCCTGACTTTC; CDR3 protein: CASSPRQFSGANVLTF
J gene: TRBJ2-1; D gene: TRBD1; V gene: TRBV7-9; CDR3 length: 18; clone size: NA; CDR3 DNA: TGTGCCAGCAGCGACCAAGGACGCACAGGGGGGACTTACAATGAGCAGTTCTTC; CDR3 protein: CASSDQGRTGGTYNEQFF
J gene: TRBJ2-1; D gene: NA; V gene: TRBV7-2; CDR3 length: 11; clone size: once; CDR3 DNA: TGTGCCAGCAGGAGGGGTTACGAGCAGTTCTTC; CDR3 protein: CASRRGYEQFF
J gene: TRBJ2-7; D gene: NA; V gene: TRBV6-6; CDR3 length: 15; clone size: NA; CDR3 DNA: TGTGCCAGCAGTTACGAGTTCGGTGGAACCTACGAGCAGTACTTC; CDR3 protein: CASSYEFGGTYEQYF
J gene: TRBJ2-3; D gene: NA; V gene: TRBV7-9; CDR3 length: 13; clone size: NA; CDR3 DNA: TGTGCCACCCGACGGGGAAGCACAGATACGCAGTATTTT; CDR3 protein: CATRRGSTDTQYF
J gene: TRBJ1-3; D gene: NA; V gene: TRBV25-1; CDR3 length: 16; clone size: NA; CDR3 DNA: TGTGCCAGCAGCGCGCGCGGGACCAACTCTGGAAACACCATATATTTT; CDR3 protein: CASSARGTNSGNTIYF
J gene: TRBJ1-2; D gene: TRBD1; V gene: TRBV10-3; CDR3 length: 14; clone size: NA; CDR3 DNA: TGTGCCATCAATTTGGCAGGGGGCGCGAATGGCTACACCTTC; CDR3 protein: CAINLAGGANGYTF
J gene: TRBJ2-1; D gene: NA; V gene: TRBV30; CDR3 length: 12; clone size: NA; CDR3 DNA: TGTGCCTGGACAGGGAGTTACAATGAGCAGTTCTTC; CDR3 protein: CAWTGSYNEQFF
J gene: TRBJ2-1; D gene: TRBD1; V gene: TRBV12-3/TRBV12-4; CDR3 length: 13; clone size: NA; CDR3 DNA: TGTGCCAGCAGAACGACAGGGCGAGATGAGCAGTTCTTC; CDR3 protein: CASRTTGRDEQFF
J gene: TRBJ2-2; D gene: TRBD2; V gene: TRBV5-5; CDR3 length: 18; clone size: NA; CDR3 DNA: TGTGCCAGCAGCTTTCGCAATATACTAGCGGGGGGGTTCAGGGAGCTGTTTTTT; CDR3 protein: CASSFRNILAGGFRELFF
J gene: TRBJ1-3; D gene: TRBD1; V gene: TRBV2; CDR3 length: 15; clone size: NA; CDR3 DNA: TGTGCCAGCAGTCCACAGGGGGCGCAAGGAAACACCATATATTTT; CDR3 protein: CASSPQGAQGNTIYF
J gene: TRBJ2-7; D gene: NA; V gene: TRBV6-1; CDR3 length: 15; clone size: NA; CDR3 DNA: TGTGCCAGCAGTGAAGAGGCAGGGGAGACCTACGAGCAGTACTTC; CDR3 protein: CASSEEAGETYEQYF
J gene: TRBJ2-7; D gene: TRBD1; V gene: TRBV6-5; CDR3 length: 15; clone size: NA; CDR3 DNA: TGTGCCAGCAGTTATATGGGACAGGGGGCCTACGAGCAGTACTTC; CDR3 protein: CASSYMGQGAYEQYF
J gene: TRBJ1-2; D gene: NA; V gene: TRBV5-1; CDR3 length: 18; clone size: NA; CDR3 DNA: TGCGCCAGCAGCTTGGGGTTTTCGGACAGACCAACAAAGGATGGCTACACCTTC; CDR3 protein: CASSLGFSDRPTKDGYTF
J gene: TRBJ2-5; D gene: TRBD2; V gene: TRBV7-2; CDR3 length: 15; clone size: NA; CDR3 DNA: TGTGCCAGCAGCTCGAACCGACTAGCGGAGGAGACCCAGTACTTC; CDR3 protein: CASSSNRLAEETQYF
J gene: TRBJ2-3; D gene: TRBD2; V gene: TRBV7-9; CDR3 length: 18; clone size: NA; CDR3 DNA: TGTGCCAGCAGCTTAGACCTAGCGGGGGGGATGAGCACAGATACGCAGTATTTT; CDR3 protein: CASSLDLAGGMSTDTQYF
J gene: TRBJ2-1; D gene: TRBD2; V gene: TRBV10-3; CDR3 length: 15; clone size: once; CDR3 DNA: TGTGCCATCACCGAGGGACTAGCGGGGTACAATGAGCAGTTCTTC; CDR3 protein: CAITEGLAGYNEQFF
J gene: TRBJ2-1; D gene: NA; V gene: TRBV7-3; CDR3 length: 13; clone size: once; CDR3 DNA: TGTGCCAGCAGCTTGACGGGACGGAATGAGCAGTTCTTC; CDR3 protein: CASSLTGRNEQFF
J gene: TRBJ2-6; D gene: NA; V gene: TRBV18; CDR3 length: 17; clone size: NA; CDR3 DNA: TGTGCCAGCTCACCACCGAGAGGGGGGGCTGGGGCCAACGTCCTGACTTTC; CDR3 protein: CASSPPRGGAGANVLTF
J gene: TRBJ2-7; D gene: NA; V gene: TRBV9; CDR3 length: 13; clone size: NA; CDR3 DNA: TGTGCCAGCAGCCCTCGCGACACAGGCGAGCAGTACTTC; CDR3 protein: CASSPRDTGEQYF
J gene: TRBJ1-1; D gene: TRBD1; V gene: TRBV30; CDR3 length: 13; clone size: NA; CDR3 DNA: TGTGCCTGGACCGGGACAGGGAACACTGAAGCTTTCTTT; CDR3 protein: CAWTGTGNTEAFF
J gene: TRBJ1-6; D gene: NA; V gene: TRBV10-3; CDR3 length: 13; clone size: NA; CDR3 DNA: TGTGCCATCAACCCCGGGTTGAATTCACCCCTCCACTTT; CDR3 protein: CAINPGLNSPLHF
J gene: TRBJ2-2; D gene: TRBD1; V gene: TRBV20-1; CDR3 length: 16; clone size: NA; CDR3 DNA: TGCAGTGCTAGTCTACAGAGGGGGCCGTTTCCCGGGGAGCTGTTTTTT; CDR3 protein: CSASLQRGPFPGELFF
J gene: TRBJ2-3; D gene: NA; V gene: TRBV9; CDR3 length: 16; clone size: once; CDR3 DNA: TGTGCCAGCAGCGTAGACGGCATCCTCGGGCGCGATACGCAGTATTTT; CDR3 protein: CASSVDGILGRDTQYF
J gene: TRBJ1-1; D gene: NA; V gene: TRBV5-1; CDR3 length: 14; clone size: NA; CDR3 DNA: TGCGCCAGCAGCTTGACGTTCATGAACACTGAAGCTTTCTTT; CDR3 protein: CASSLTFMNTEAFF
J gene: TRBJ2-2; D gene: NA; V gene: TRBV15; CDR3 length: 11; clone size: NA; CDR3 DNA: TGTGCCACCAGCAGCACCGGGGAGCTGTTTTTT; CDR3 protein: CATSSTGELFF
J gene: TRBJ2-7; D gene: NA; V gene: TRBV5-8; CDR3 length: 11; clone size: NA; CDR3 DNA: TGTGCCAGCAGCTACAGGGACGAGCAGTACTTC; CDR3 protein: CASSYRDEQYF
J gene: TRBJ2-1; D gene: NA; V gene: TRBV12-3/TRBV12-4; CDR3 length: 12; clone size: NA; CDR3 DNA: TGTGCCAGCAGTTTAAGCGGGACAGTCGAGTTCTTC; CDR3 protein: CASSLSGTVEFF
J gene: TRBJ2-6; D gene: NA; V gene: TRBV9; CDR3 length: 20; clone size: NA; CDR3 DNA: TGTGCCAGCAGCGTAGCTACCCCCGCCCCCGCCTTCTCTGGGGCCAACGTCCTGACTTTC; CDR3 protein: CASSVATPAPAFSGANVLTF
J gene: TRBJ1-2; D gene: TRBD1; V gene: TRBV5-6; CDR3 length: 13; clone size: NA; CDR3 DNA: TGTGCCAGCAGCTTGAGACAGGGTGTCGACTACACCTTC; CDR3 protein: CASSLRQGVDYTF
J gene: TRBJ2-7; D gene: TRBD1; V gene: TRBV10-2; CDR3 length: 15; clone size: NA; CDR3 DNA: TGCGCCAGCAGTGGGAGAACAGGGGTTTCGAACGAGCAGTACTTC; CDR3 protein: CASSGRTGVSNEQYF
J gene: TRBJ2-1; D gene: NA; V gene: TRBV7-2; CDR3 length: 15; clone size: NA; CDR3 DNA: TGTGCCAGCAGCTTAGTGCGGGGGCCCTACAATGAGCAGTTCTTC; CDR3 protein: CASSLVRGPYNEQFF
J gene: TRBJ2-1; D gene: NA; V gene: TRBV3-1/TRBV3-2; CDR3 length: 13; clone size: NA; CDR3 DNA: TGTGCCAGCAGCCCCGATCTTAGGGGTCCTCGTCTCTTC; CDR3 protein: CASSPDLRGPRLF